A selection of T cell receptor beta chains follows, all from one sample in a study of response to subunit inactivated influenza vaccine. TCRdb processed the RT-PCR reads anew with MiXCR; each CDR3 protein has one entry. The sample records 550,000 to 800,000 distinct CDR3 sequences, roughly 14% being singletons. Sample: PBMCs from blood, taken around two weeks before vaccination. These receptors were collected from a man aged 50 to 60 who received an inactivated influenza vaccine. Each CDR3 is given with its conserved first and last residue. The D gene is left open where the match is weak. Where a row states a size, it is once, few, many or the class of an expanded clone; other rows omit it.

J | V | size | D | CDR3 | DNA
TRBJ2-1 | TRBV24-1 | . | TRBD1 | CATSASPGQASGDYNEQFF | TGTGCCACCAGTGCCTCACCGGGACAGGCTAGTGGGGATTACAATGAGCAGTTCTTC
TRBJ1-2 | TRBV6-6 | few | TRBD1 | CASSHDRGHGYTF | TGTGCCAGCAGCCACGACAGGGGACATGGCTACACCTTC
TRBJ2-2 | TRBV10-3 | few | TRBD1 | CAIGPQGVPELFF | TGTGCCATCGGACCACAGGGGGTCCCGGAGCTGTTTTTT
TRBJ2-7 | TRBV20-1 | few | TRBD2 | CSATRTSGSYEQYF | TGCAGTGCTACCCGGACTAGCGGTTCCTACGAGCAGTACTTC
TRBJ1-5 | TRBV12-3/TRBV12-4 | many | . | CASSHRHGRQPQHF | TGTGCCAGCAGTCACAGGCATGGAAGGCAGCCCCAGCATTTT
TRBJ2-1 | TRBV10-3 | few | TRBD2 | CAGGGLAGVNEQFF | TGTGCCGGGGGTGGACTAGCGGGAGTCAATGAGCAGTTCTTC
TRBJ2-3 | TRBV6-2/TRBV6-3 | many | TRBD2 | CASSYSLAGVTFSTDTQYF | TGTGCCAGCAGTTACTCCCTAGCGGGAGTAACCTTTAGCACAGATACGCAGTATTTT
TRBJ1-4 | TRBV5-1 | . | . | CASSLGGANEKLFF | TGCGCCAGCAGCTTGGGGGGCGCTAATGAAAAACTGTTTTTT
TRBJ1-5 | TRBV7-6 | few | . | CASSLVGGFDQPQHF | TGTGCCAGCAGCTTAGTAGGGGGATTTGATCAGCCCCAGCATTTT
TRBJ2-1 | TRBV2 | . | TRBD2 | CASSDLASGGNEQFF | TGTGCCAGCAGTGATCTGGCTAGCGGGGGGAATGAGCAGTTCTTC
TRBJ2-3 | TRBV11-2 | many | . | CASSLLILEAGDTQYF | TGTGCCAGCAGCTTACTGATACTGGAAGCAGGAGATACGCAGTATTTT
TRBJ1-5 | TRBV6-1 | few | . | CASSPIRDYSNQPQHF | TGTGCCAGCAGTCCAATTCGGGACTATAGCAATCAGCCCCAGCATTTT
TRBJ2-2 | TRBV5-6 | . | . | CASSPPSIGELFF | TGTGCCAGCAGCCCCCCTTCGATCGGGGAGCTGTTTTTT
TRBJ1-1 | TRBV4-1 | . | . | CASSQDAGDTEAFF | TGCGCCAGCAGCCAAGATGCAGGGGACACTGAAGCTTTCTTT
TRBJ2-2 | TRBV12-3/TRBV12-4 | few | TRBD2 | CASSLAGLAGVWNTGELFF | TGTGCCAGCAGTTTAGCGGGACTAGCGGGAGTTTGGAACACCGGGGAGCTGTTTTTT
TRBJ1-4 | TRBV4-3 | . | . | CASSSSLQGLREKLFF | TGCGCCAGCAGCTCCTCGTTACAGGGCTTGAGGGAAAAACTGTTTTTT
TRBJ2-1 | TRBV14 | . | TRBD2 | CASSQVFWTSGNNEQFF | TGTGCCAGCAGCCAAGTCTTTTGGACTAGCGGCAACAATGAGCAGTTCTTC
TRBJ1-2 | TRBV15 | few | TRBD1 | CATSRQDRGYGYTF | TGTGCCACCAGCAGACAGGACAGGGGCTATGGCTACACCTTC
TRBJ2-7 | TRBV15 | few | . | CATSRDRVAGHGTYEQYF | TGTGCCACCAGCAGAGATCGAGTAGCAGGTCACGGTACCTACGAGCAGTACTTC
TRBJ2-3 | TRBV12-3/TRBV12-4 | . | . | CASSLSATTDTQYF | TGTGCCAGCAGTTTAAGCGCCACCACAGATACGCAGTATTTT
TRBJ2-3 | TRBV10-3 | many | TRBD2 | CAISGPGAGDIDTQYF | TGTGCCATCAGTGGGCCCGGAGCGGGAGATATAGATACGCAGTATTTT
TRBJ1-4 | TRBV28 | few | TRBD1 | CASRAGGEKLFF | TGTGCCAGCAGGGCAGGGGGTGAAAAACTGTTTTTT
TRBJ2-1 | TRBV7-3 | . | TRBD2 | CASSLYQREGSSSYNEQFF | TGTGCCAGCAGCTTATACCAGCGGGAGGGTTCTAGCTCCTACAATGAGCAGTTCTTC
TRBJ2-6 | TRBV7-2 | . | . | CASSFVLTGANVLTF | TGTGCCAGCAGCTTCGTGCTGACTGGGGCCAACGTCCTGACTTTC
TRBJ2-5 | TRBV20-1 | once | . | CSVTAGLKGETQYF | TGCAGTGTCACCGCAGGGCTTAAGGGCGAGACCCAGTACTTC
TRBJ2-7 | TRBV9 | . | . | CASSAGTASYYEQYF | TGTGCCAGCAGTGCCGGGACGGCCTCATACTACGAGCAGTACTTC
TRBJ2-1 | TRBV7-3 | . | . | CASSYSAIGAPPEQFF | TGTGCCAGCAGCTATAGCGCTATTGGAGCTCCGCCCGAGCAGTTCTTC
TRBJ2-3 | TRBV3-1 | many | TRBD1 | CASSPAGTGGFRDTQYF | TGTGCCAGCAGCCCGGCCGGGACAGGGGGCTTCCGAGATACGCAGTATTTT